This entry lists 7 T cell receptor beta chains sequenced from one sample in a study of T cell changes during pregnancy in multiple sclerosis. Measured with immunoSEQ multiplex PCR; TCRdb has only the in-frame clones, and not every one. In the table there are tens of thousands of clones, around 89% of which are singletons. The material was CD8+ T cells from peripheral blood mononuclear cells, obtained in the second trimester of pregnancy. These TCRs come from a female donor with multiple sclerosis, enrolled in a pregnancy study.

The chain is built from TRBV2 and TRBJ2-7; the D gene is possibly TRBD2 (6 bases). Germline-derived CDR1 and CDR2 are SNHLY and FYNNEI. Deletions cut 6 bases from V and 0 bases from J, with 12 bases between. The CDR3 extends over 14 amino acids. The CDR3 sequence: CASSPGTDSYEQYF. DNA of the CDR3: TGTGCCAGCAGCCCCGGGACTGACTCCTACGAGCAGTACTTC.

This clone is a singleton in its sample. The chain employs TRBV5-1 and TRBJ2-7; weak D call: TRBD1 (6 bases). Germline V CDR1 and CDR2: SGHRS, YFSETQ. V lost 2 bases to trimming and J lost 5 bases, with 8 bases between them. This CDR3 has 12 amino acids. CDR3 in DNA: TGCGCCAGCAGCTTTAACAGGGACGAGCAGTACTTC. Translated: CASSFNRDEQYF.

This clone was detected only once. The rearrangement uses TRBV11-3 and TRBJ2-7; D may be TRBD2 (5 bases). CDR1 is SGHNT, CDR2 YENEEA, per germline. The V end was cut by 0 bases, the J end by 6 bases, with 15 bases between. This CDR3 is 15 amino acids long. CDR3 loop: CASSLEPRGWSEQYF. Here the CDR3 DNA reads TGTGCCAGCAGCTTAGAACCTAGAGGGTGGAGCGAGCAGTACTTC.

The chain carries TRBV19 and TRBJ1-5; 7 bases line up with TRBD1. Germline CDR1 reads LNHDA; CDR2 reads SQIVND (reference sequence). The trim removed 4 bases at V and 2 bases at J, leaving 5 bases unmatched. This CDR3 spans 15 amino acids. CDR3 amino acids: CASSTDREGNQPQHF. DNA of the CDR3: TGTGCCAGTAGTACTGACAGGGAGGGCAATCAGCCCCAGCATTTT.

The chain is built from TRBV5-4 and TRBJ2-7; 8 positions match TRBD1. There are 15 residues in the CDR3. V was clipped by 7 bases and J by 3 bases; unmatched bases: 12. Per the germline V gene, CDR1 is SGHNT and CDR2 is YYREEE (reference sequence). This CDR3 is CASGIWGDRNYEQYF. In DNA form, the CDR3 reads TGTGCCAGCGGAATCTGGGGGGACAGGAACTACGAGCAGTACTTC.

This clone showed up just once. The CDR3 DNA sequence: TGTGCCACCAAGACAGGGGGATCCTGGGAGCAGTACTTC. This sequence encodes CATKTGGSWEQYF. The J gene is TRBJ2-7, the V gene TRBV28; TRBD1 matches 9 bases. CDR1 and CDR2 from the germline V gene are MDHEN and SYDVKM. This CDR3 spans 13 amino acids. The ends lost 10 bases at V and 7 bases at J; junction bases unmatched: 11.

The chain joins TRBV7-3 to TRBJ2-2; 7 bases map to TRBD2. The CDR3 has 19 residues. Germline CDR1 and CDR2: SGHTA and FQGTGA. The J segment lost 1 base and the V segment lost 0 bases, leaving 11 bases of the junction unmatched. DNA for the CDR3: TGTGCCAGCAGCTTAACCTATGGTGGCGGGGGAATGAACACCGGGGAGCTGTTTTTT. Its translation is CASSLTYGGGGMNTGELFF. Variable domain in full (rest from reference TRBV7-3 and TRBJ2-2): GAGVSQTPSNKVTEKGKYVELRCDPISGHTALYWYRQSLGQGPEFLIYFQGTGAADDSGLPNDRFFAVRPEGSVSTLKIQRTERGDSAVYLCASSLTYGGGGMNTGELFFGEGSRLTVL.